This TCR beta chain emerged from a study of CD8+ T cells in alopecia areata. On the study more broadly: Skin-grafted approximately 7-10-week-old female C3H/HeJ mice received tissue from roughly 6-12-month-old C3H/HeJ donors with spontaneous alopecia.

RNA was extracted and reverse transcribed into cDNA as the sequencing template. Libraries were prepared by immunoSEQ multiplex PCR; TCRdb keeps only in-frame clonotypes and omits some of them. The data show approximately 2,100 clones, with none appearing a single time. Study conclusions and caveats: Alphabeta T cells residing in normal skin are also sequenced in scalp samples. Lesional scalp, especially alopecia totalis/universalis, showed higher clonality than normal scalp.

Comment on this clone: What it binds is unknown. Mouse germline and gene names are used. Read sequence stops 4 residues before the CDR3 end, and the germline J gene provides the missing end.

Time point indicated: mouse skin 3 weeks after grafting. Biopsies were taken from recipient mouse skin at grafting (and again 3 and 6 weeks later). V was pared by 2 bases and J by 0 bases, with 7 bases between. Looked up from germline, CDR1 is NNHDY and CDR2 is SYVADS. The CDR3 runs to 14 residues. The clonotype comes from a C3H/HeJ mouse with alopecia areata. The MHC haplotype of this mouse line is H2-k. The sequencing here drew on skin, taken at week 3. The chain recombines TRBV13-3 with TRBJ2-5; a possible D gene is TRBD2 (5 bases). The CDR3 DNA, read in part, is TGTGCCAGCAGTGAGTGGGGAAACCAAGAC. Translated, it gives CASSEWGNQD. The CDR3 in its entirety is CASSEWGNQDTQYF.